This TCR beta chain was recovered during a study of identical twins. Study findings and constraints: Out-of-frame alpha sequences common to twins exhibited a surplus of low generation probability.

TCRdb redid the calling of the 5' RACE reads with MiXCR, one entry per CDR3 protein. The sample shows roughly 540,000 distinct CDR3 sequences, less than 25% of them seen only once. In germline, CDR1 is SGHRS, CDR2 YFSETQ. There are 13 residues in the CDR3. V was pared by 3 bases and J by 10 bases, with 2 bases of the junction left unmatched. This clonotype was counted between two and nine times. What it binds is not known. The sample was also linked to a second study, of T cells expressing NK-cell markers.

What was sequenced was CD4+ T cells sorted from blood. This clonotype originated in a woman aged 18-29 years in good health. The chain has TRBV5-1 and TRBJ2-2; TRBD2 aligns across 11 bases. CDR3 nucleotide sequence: TGCGCCAGCAGCTGGACTAGCGGGCCGGAGCTGTTTTTT. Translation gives CASSWTSGPELFF.